This is a list of T cell receptor beta chains from one sample in a study of CD8 T cells in ankylosing spondylitis. TCRdb analysed the 5' RACE reads with MiXCR anew, one entry per CDR3 protein. Of around 280,000 distinct CDR3 sequences detected, 20% appear once; the ten largest clones hold around 7.8%. The specimen sequenced was blood, either unsorted or a sorted T cell fraction (not recorded which). These receptors were obtained from a male donor with ankylosing spondylitis or in good health (not recorded which). Both conserved end residues are trimmed from each CDR3.

ASSFMGGRSPLH,TRBV12-3/TRBV12-4
ASSPMGLDHNEQF,TRBV18
ATSDPRGGRGYNEQF,TRBV24-1
ASSPGLAGTGTDTQY,TRBV3-1
SAQGTPHSTDTQY,TRBV20-1
ASSHLAGGSQETQY,TRBV10-2
ASSLGQYNEQF,TRBV5-1
ASGASNEQF,TRBV27
ASSYSGANVLT,TRBV6-5
SANYLAQETQY,TRBV20-1
SAPTTSGRRSEQF,TRBV20-1
SARDVMKQETQY,TRBV20-1
SSSLLVSPGQGSSYNSPLH,TRBV27
ASSQDIGGVGTGELF,TRBV14
ASSFEGAALGTGELF,TRBV6-5
ASSSPLASDTQY,TRBV12-3/TRBV12-4
ASRHALGPTYNEQF,TRBV5-1
ASSFAAGGDGELF,TRBV11-3
SAREGARNTIY,TRBV20-1
SARDPTGRNQPQH,TRBV20-1
ASSQVGGTYYGYT,TRBV4-2
SARSLAANEQF,TRBV20-1